The 28 T cell receptor beta chains listed next were all sequenced from one sample in a study of CD8+ T cells in alopecia areata. The treatment is: oral pan-JAK inhibitor, 5-10 mg twice daily. RNA, once extracted, was reverse transcribed into cDNA for use as the sequencing template. Repertoires were generated with immunoSEQ multiplex PCR, while TCRdb's copy carries only in-frame clones and drops some. The sample consists of roughly 190,000 clones, roughly 60% of them appearing once. Material: CD4+ T cells sorted from blood, obtained at week 24, from a patient treated with tofacitinib. These TCRs come from a human donor with alopecia areata.

The V call is TRBV7-9, the J call TRBJ1-1, with D perhaps matching TRBD1 (6 bases). The CDR3 sequence is 12 residues long. The ends were cut back, 5 bases at V and 7 bases at J, with 11 bases in the middle. The germline V gene encodes CDR1 SEHNR and CDR2 FQNEAQ (reference sequence). This CDR3 is CASSLGQLEAFF. In DNA form, the CDR3 reads TGTGCCAGCAGCCTAGGACAGCTTGAAGCTTTCTTT. The full variable domain, with the rest looked up from reference TRBV7-9 and TRBJ1-1, is DTGVSQNPRHKITKRGQNVTFRCDPISEHNRLYWYRQTLGQGPEFLTYFQNEAQLEKSRLLSDRFSAERPKGSFSTLEIQRTEQGDSAMYLCASSLGQLEAFFGQGTRLTVV.

The chain uses TRBV30 and TRBJ1-5; the D is unclear. The CDR3 loop spans 13 amino acids. V shed 0 bases and J shed 1 base, with 4 bases lying between them. Germline V gene data show CDR1 as GTSNPN and CDR2 as SVGIG (reference sequence). The CDR3 loop reads CAWSVRSNQPQHF. CDR3 coding DNA: TGTGCCTGGAGTGTACGGAGCAATCAGCCCCAGCATTTT. The full variable domain, with the rest looked up from reference TRBV30 and TRBJ1-5, is SQTIHQWPATLVQPVGSPLSLECTVEGTSNPNLYWYRQAAGRGLQLLFYSVGIGQISSEVPQNLSASRPQDRQFILSSKKLLLSDSGFYLCAWSVRSNQPQHFGDGTRLSIL.

This rearrangement joins TRBV9 to TRBJ1-6; D not resolved. CDR1 SGDLS and CDR2 YYNGEE come from the germline V gene. The V and J ends lost 4 bases and 9 bases respectively, with 17 bases between them. The CDR3 covers 15 residues. CDR3 residues: CASSPTVGGGSPLHF. DNA for the CDR3: TGTGCCAGCAGCCCTACGGTTGGAGGAGGTTCACCCCTCCACTTT.

This rearrangement joins TRBV9 to TRBJ2-3, with 8 bases aligning to TRBD2. This CDR3 region has 15 residues. V gave up 4 bases and J gave up 3 bases; unmatched junction bases: 7. The germline gives CDR1 SGDLS, CDR2 YYNGEE. The CDR3 loop reads CASSTTGGPTDTQYF. The CDR3 bases are TGTGCCAGCAGCACCACGGGGGGGCCTACAGATACGCAGTATTTT.

This chain connects TRBV11-3 to TRBJ2-2; D is undetermined. Germline V CDR1 and CDR2: SGHNT, YENEEA. Trimming pared 1 base from V and 4 bases from J, leaving 4 bases between. The CDR3 is made up of 13 amino acids. The CDR3 sequence is CASSLVSTGELFF. For the CDR3, the DNA is TGTGCCAGCAGCTTAGTTTCCACCGGGGAGCTGTTTTTT.

The J gene is TRBJ2-1, the V gene TRBV30; weak D call: TRBD1 (5 bases). The CDR3 loop spans 12 amino acids. Trimming removed 1 base at V and 9 bases at J, with 10 bases between. Germline assignment: CDR1 GTSNPN and CDR2 SVGIG (reference sequence). CDR3 loop: CAWSDQGGEQFF. Here the CDR3 DNA reads TGTGCCTGGAGTGACCAGGGCGGTGAGCAGTTCTTC.

The chain employs TRBV29-1 and TRBJ2-1; 7 nucleotides align to TRBD2. This CDR3 contains 13 residues. Germline loops: CDR1 SQVTM, CDR2 ANQGSEA. The DNA of the CDR3 is TGCAGTTCCCGCGGGGGCTCCTACAATGAGCAGTTCTTC. Its translation: CSSRGGSYNEQFF.

V usage is TRBV29-1 and J usage is TRBJ1-2; D gene unclear. V was shortened by 8 bases and J by 2 bases, with 12 bases between the two germline ends. This CDR3 is built from 12 residues. Germline CDR1 SQVTM, CDR2 ANQGSEA. In DNA form, the CDR3 reads TGCAGCTCAGCGAGGCTCAACTATGGCTACACCTTC. This translates into CSSARLNYGYTF.

This clone was counted between two and nine times. The chain couples TRBV6-5 to TRBJ2-7; TRBD1 matches at 10 bases. Trimming took 4 bases from V and 3 from J; bases not matched to a gene: 9. Germline loops: CDR1 MNHEY, CDR2 SVGAGI. This CDR3 has 16 residues. The DNA for the CDR3 is TGTGCCAGCAGTTCCCGGGACAGGGGTGCCCACTACGAGCAGTACTTC. Its protein product is CASSSRDRGAHYEQYF.

V usage is TRBV9 and J usage is TRBJ1-1; D is uncertain. The CDR3 sequence is 13 residues long. CDR1 is SGDLS, CDR2 YYNGEE, per germline. The V end lost 4 bases, the J end lost 1 base, and 8 bases lay between the germline ends. The CDR3 reads CASSSTGNTEAFF. The CDR3 DNA reads as TGTGCCAGCAGCTCGACCGGGAACACTGAAGCTTTCTTT. The entire variable domain, with the rest obtained from reference TRBV9 and TRBJ1-1, is as follows: DSGVTQTPKHLITATGQRVTLRCSPRSGDLSVYWYQQSLDQGLQFLIQYYNGEERAKGNILERFSAQQFPDLHSELNLSSLELGDSALYFCASSSTGNTEAFFGQGTRLTVV.

J is TRBJ2-3 and V is TRBV7-3; the D gene could be TRBD1 or TRBD2 (5 bases each). This CDR3 has 14 residues. CDR1 is SGHTA and CDR2 is FQGTGA in the germline V gene. With 3 bases removed from V and 5 bases from J, the gap between germline ends came to 12 bases. CDR3 DNA sequence: TGTGCCAGCAGCTTCCGGGACGGAGTAGATACGCAGTATTTT. This sequence encodes CASSFRDGVDTQYF.

This clone was observed a single time. The chain recombines TRBV29-1 with TRBJ1-1; tentative D call: TRBD1 (5 bases). The CDR3 has 12 amino acids. V was cut by 6 bases and J by 4 bases, with 12 bases left in between. Germline values: CDR1 SQVTM, CDR2 ANQGSEA. In nucleotides, the CDR3 is TGCAGCGTGACAGTTTTTGGCACTGAAGCTTTCTTT. This gives the protein CSVTVFGTEAFF.

The chain has TRBV2 and TRBJ2-7; D may correspond to TRBD1 or TRBD2 (5 bases each). CDR3 length: 13 amino acids. Trimming left V 5 bases short and J 3 bases short, with 11 bases between. The V gene's germline CDR1 is SNHLY and CDR2 FYNNEI. The CDR3 coding sequence is TGTGCCAGCAGTCGGGATCAGGGCTACGAGCAGTACTTC. Its protein is CASSRDQGYEQYF.

V is TRBV4-3 and J is TRBJ2-1; a weak D match, TRBD1 (6 bases). This CDR3 comprises 14 residues. Trimming shortened V by 4 bases and J by 8 bases, and 15 bases separated the two germline ends. The V gene's germline CDR1 is LGHNA and CDR2 YSLEER. Here the CDR3 reads CASSRRGAGDEQFF. The DNA for the CDR3 is TGCGCCAGCAGCCGTCGAGGGGCAGGGGATGAGCAGTTCTTC.

This chain connects TRBV7-2 to TRBJ1-2; 10 nucleotides match TRBD1. Trimming at V came to 1 base and at J to 6 bases, leaving 8 bases not matched to a gene. The CDR3 extends over 16 amino acids. Germline V lookup: CDR1 SGHTA, CDR2 FQGNSA. The CDR3 region is CASSLGGGQGVHGYTF. The CDR3 nucleotides are TGTGCCAGCAGCTTAGGAGGAGGACAGGGGGTTCATGGCTACACCTTC.

This clone was seen more than once but under ten times. The V gene is TRBV15, the J gene TRBJ2-3; possible D gene TRBD1, 5 bases. V was pared by 0 bases and J by 0 bases, with 16 bases between. From germline, CDR1 is LNHNV and CDR2 YYDKDF (reference sequence). The CDR3 runs to 18 residues. The DNA of the CDR3 is TGTGCCACCAGCAGAGACCCCCTACAGGTTCGGAGCACAGATACGCAGTATTTT. It encodes CATSRDPLQVRSTDTQYF.

The J gene is TRBJ1-1, the V gene TRBV25-1; D gene ambiguous. V lost 1 base and J 10 bases, leaving 10 bases between the germline ends. The CDR3 covers 12 residues. Germline assignment: CDR1 MGHDK and CDR2 SYGVNS. The CDR3 DNA sequence: TGTGCCAGCAGTGAATCCCGGTCGGGAGCTTTCTTT. It specifies CASSESRSGAFF.

The chain recombines TRBV6-5 with TRBJ2-5, with unresolved D. CDR3 length: 14 residues. The germline V gene encodes CDR1 MNHEY and CDR2 SVGAGI. Trimming left V 5 bases short and J 0 bases short, with 10 bases between. The CDR3 DNA follows: TGTGCCAGCAGTCGAGGACGAAACCAAGAGACCCAGTACTTC. Translation gives CASSRGRNQETQYF.

The chain employs TRBV5-1 and TRBJ1-5; D is unclear. Per the germline V gene, CDR1 is SGHRS and CDR2 is YFSETQ. CDR3 length: 13 amino acids. Deletions cut 3 bases from V and 2 bases from J, with 6 bases between. Here the CDR3 DNA reads TGCGCCAGCAGCTCGGAGGGCAATCAGCCCCAGCATTTT. This encodes CASSSEGNQPQHF.

The CDR3 nucleotides are TGTGCCTTCGACTCCTCGGGACCTCTTAAATATGGCTACACCTTC. Protein: CAFDSSGPLKYGYTF. V is TRBV30 and J is TRBJ1-2, with a weak D call TRBD1 (5 bases). V gave up 7 bases and J gave up 5 bases, with 23 bases separating them. This CDR3 comprises 15 residues. CDR1 is GTSNPN, CDR2 SVGIG, per germline (reference sequence). Full variable domain (remainder filled in from reference TRBV30 and TRBJ1-2): SQTIHQWPATLVQPVGSPLSLECTVEGTSNPNLYWYRQAAGRGLQLLFYSVGIGQISSEVPQNLSASRPQDRQFILSSKKLLLSDSGFYLCAFDSSGPLKYGYTFGSGTRLTVV.

This chain uses TRBV29-1 with TRBJ1-4, with D hard to call. The V end was cut by 6 bases, the J end by 3 bases, with 8 bases between. The CDR3 has 12 amino acids. In germline, CDR1 is SQVTM, CDR2 ANQGSEA. The DNA of the CDR3 is TGCAGCGTCGTGACCCCTAATGAAAAACTGTTTTTT. It translates to CSVVTPNEKLFF.

This clone was seen more than once but under ten times. The chain combines TRBV5-1 with TRBJ2-6; D gene uncertain. In germline, CDR1 is SGHRS, CDR2 YFSETQ. The CDR3 is 16 residues long. Between the trimmed V and J ends, which lost 5 bases and 0 bases, there was a span of 12 bases. The CDR3 region has the DNA TGCGCCAGCAGTCACGAAATACCCTCTGGGGCCAACGTCCTGACTTTC. It is translated as CASSHEIPSGANVLTF.

The chain has TRBV29-1 and TRBJ1-2, with TRBD1 matching over 7 bases. CDR1 SQVTM and CDR2 ANQGSEA come from the germline V gene. The CDR3 contains 13 residues. The V segment lost 6 bases and the J segment 7 bases; nucleotides outside the gene matches: 11. CDR3 sequence reads: CSVRPGTETGYTF. The DNA for the CDR3 is TGCAGCGTGCGACCCGGGACAGAGACTGGCTACACCTTC.

This clone was detected only a few times. This chain connects TRBV11-3 to TRBJ2-1; D may be TRBD1 (6 bases). This CDR3 contains 15 residues. Germline CDR1 reads SGHNT; CDR2 reads YENEEA. The germline V and J ends were trimmed by 4 bases and 6 bases, with 16 bases remaining between them. The CDR3 protein is CASSSLQGFRNEQFF. In DNA form, the CDR3 reads TGTGCCAGCAGCTCTCTACAGGGATTTCGCAATGAGCAGTTCTTC.

The chain joins TRBV5-1 to TRBJ1-1, with D possibly TRBD1 on 6 matching bases. The germline gives CDR1 SGHRS, CDR2 YFSETQ. CDR3 length: 19 residues. Trimming shortened V by 1 base and J by 0 bases, and 22 bases separated the two germline ends. CDR3 in DNA: TGCGCCAGCAGCTTGTCGGGGGGCGGATTTAACTTCATGAACACTGAAGCTTTCTTT. It encodes CASSLSGGGFNFMNTEAFF.

The rearrangement joins TRBV19 to TRBJ1-5; D gene ambiguous. The germline gives CDR1 LNHDA, CDR2 SQIVND (reference sequence). V was cut by 4 bases and J by 5 bases, with 12 bases left in between. The CDR3 consists of 14 residues. The CDR3 reads CASSTGGLHQPQHF. The CDR3 bases are TGTGCCAGTAGTACTGGAGGGCTACATCAGCCCCAGCATTTT.

V is TRBV9 and J is TRBJ1-2; D remains unclear. Trimming pared 0 bases from V and 3 bases from J, leaving 9 bases between. Germline-derived CDR1 and CDR2 are SGDLS and YYNGEE. The length of the CDR3 is 14 residues. The CDR3, as DNA: TGTGCCAGCAGCGTAGGGGCGGGTCACTATGGCTACACCTTC. Translation gives CASSVGAGHYGYTF.

This clone was seen just once. This sequence joins TRBV25-1 and TRBJ2-7; D is tentatively TRBD1 or TRBD2 (5 bases each). V was shortened by 4 bases and J by 5 bases, with 12 bases between the two germline ends. This CDR3 is built from 13 residues. Germline CDR1 is MGHDK and CDR2 is SYGVNS. CDR3 amino acids: CASSGGTSNEQYF. Written as DNA, the CDR3 is TGTGCCAGCAGTGGAGGGACCTCTAACGAGCAGTACTTC.